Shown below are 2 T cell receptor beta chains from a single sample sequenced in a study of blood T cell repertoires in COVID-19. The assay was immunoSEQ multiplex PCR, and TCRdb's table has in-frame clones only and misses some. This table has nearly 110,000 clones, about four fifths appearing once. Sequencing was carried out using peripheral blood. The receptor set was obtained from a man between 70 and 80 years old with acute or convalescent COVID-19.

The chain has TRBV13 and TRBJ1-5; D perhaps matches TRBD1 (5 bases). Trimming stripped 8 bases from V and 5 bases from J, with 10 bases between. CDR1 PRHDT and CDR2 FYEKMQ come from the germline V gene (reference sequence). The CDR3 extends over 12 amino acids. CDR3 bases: TGTGCCAGCGCGCAGGGCCATCAGCCCCAGCATTTT. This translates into CASAQGHQPQHF.

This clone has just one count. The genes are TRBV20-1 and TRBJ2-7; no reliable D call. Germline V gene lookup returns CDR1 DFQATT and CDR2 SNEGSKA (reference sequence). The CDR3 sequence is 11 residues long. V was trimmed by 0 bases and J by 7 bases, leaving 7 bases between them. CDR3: CSARDGVEQYF. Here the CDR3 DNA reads TGCAGTGCTAGAGATGGAGTTGAGCAGTACTTC.